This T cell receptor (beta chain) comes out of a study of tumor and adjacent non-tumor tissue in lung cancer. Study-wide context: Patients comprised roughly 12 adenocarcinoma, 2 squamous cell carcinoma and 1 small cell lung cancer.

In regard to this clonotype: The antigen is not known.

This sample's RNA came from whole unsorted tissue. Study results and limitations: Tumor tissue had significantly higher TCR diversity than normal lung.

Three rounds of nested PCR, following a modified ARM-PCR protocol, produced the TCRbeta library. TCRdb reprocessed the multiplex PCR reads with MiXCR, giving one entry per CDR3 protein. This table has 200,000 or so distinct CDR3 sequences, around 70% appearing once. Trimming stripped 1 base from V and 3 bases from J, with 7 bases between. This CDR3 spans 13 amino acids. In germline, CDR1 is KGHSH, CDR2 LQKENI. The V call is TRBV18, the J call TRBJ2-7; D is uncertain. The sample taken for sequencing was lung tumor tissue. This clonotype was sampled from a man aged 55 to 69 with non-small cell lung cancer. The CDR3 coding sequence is TGTGCCAGCTCACCACAGGAATTCTACGAGCAGTACTTC. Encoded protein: CASSPQEFYEQYF.